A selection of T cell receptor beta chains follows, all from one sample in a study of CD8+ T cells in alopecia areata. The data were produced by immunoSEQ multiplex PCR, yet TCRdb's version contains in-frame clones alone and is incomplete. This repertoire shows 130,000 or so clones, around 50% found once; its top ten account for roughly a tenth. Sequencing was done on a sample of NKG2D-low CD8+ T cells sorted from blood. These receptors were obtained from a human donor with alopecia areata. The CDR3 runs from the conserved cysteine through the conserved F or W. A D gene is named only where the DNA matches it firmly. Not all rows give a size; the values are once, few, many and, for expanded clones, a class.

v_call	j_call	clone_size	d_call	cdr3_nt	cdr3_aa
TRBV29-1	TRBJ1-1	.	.	TGCAGCGTTGACGACGGACTGAACACTGAAGCTTTCTTT	CSVDDGLNTEAFF
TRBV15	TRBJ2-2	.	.	TGTGCCACCAGCAGACTAGCGTTAGACACCGGGGAGCTGTTTTTT	CATSRLALDTGELFF
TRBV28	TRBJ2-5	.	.	TGTGCCAGCAGGCCGGGTGTTGGCGAAGAGACCCAGTACTTC	CASRPGVGEETQYF
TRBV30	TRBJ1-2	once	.	TGTGCCCAGGACCCTGCCGGGGGTGGCTACACCTTC	CAQDPAGGGYTF
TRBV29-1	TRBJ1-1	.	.	TGCAGCGTCGAAGAGGGTCAGAGGAACACTGAAGCTTTCTTT	CSVEEGQRNTEAFF
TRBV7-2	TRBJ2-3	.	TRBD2	TGTGCCAGCAGCTTAATTATCCGGGGGGGAAGCACAGATACGCAGTATTTT	CASSLIIRGGSTDTQYF
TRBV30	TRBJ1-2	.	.	TGTGCCTGGAGTGGCGGCTCCTATGGCTACACCTTC	CAWSGGSYGYTF
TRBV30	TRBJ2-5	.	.	TGTGCCTGGAGTGTAGCTAGGTTTGAGACCCAGTACTTC	CAWSVARFETQYF
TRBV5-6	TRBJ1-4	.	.	TGTGCCAGCAGCTTGACAAAGACTACGAGTGAAAAACTGTTTTTT	CASSLTKTTSEKLFF
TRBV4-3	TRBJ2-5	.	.	TGCGCCAGCAGCCAAGAAAGGAATAGCGGAGAGACCCAGTACTTC	CASSQERNSGETQYF
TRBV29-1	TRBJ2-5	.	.	TGCAGCGTTGAAGGCCGCCTCGGTGTCCAGTACTTC	CSVEGRLGVQYF
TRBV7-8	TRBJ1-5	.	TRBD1	TGTGCCAGCAGCTTAGGCAGGGGGCCCATAGGCCAGCCCCAGCATTTT	CASSLGRGPIGQPQHF
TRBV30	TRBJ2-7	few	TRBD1	TGTGCCTGGGACGCTAGGGACAGCTACGAGCAGTACTTC	CAWDARDSYEQYF
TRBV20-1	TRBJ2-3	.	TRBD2	TGCAGTGCTAGAGTGGAGCGGGAGCAGTATTTT	CSARVEREQYF
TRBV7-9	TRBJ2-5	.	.	TGTGCCAGCAGATCCCTGAAAGAGACCCAGTACTTC	CASRSLKETQYF
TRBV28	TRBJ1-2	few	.	TGTGCCAGCAGCCGCAGAGTCGGGGTCCACTATGGCTACACCTTC	CASSRRVGVHYGYTF